This record looks at one T cell receptor beta chain sequence and its context. The data originate from a study of blood T cell repertoires in COVID-19. Looking at the study overall: The cDNA or gDNA used as material had been derived from T cells, B-cell-depleted T cells, or PBMCs.

How the authors handled the data: Researchers report that nucleated cell counts were estimated from reference gene primer amplification. Assay: immunoSEQ multiplex PCR; the TCRdb copy retains only in-frame clones and omits some. For V, J and clone size, that table is used; D and trimming come from the DNA. The sample consists of tens of thousands of clones, approximately 87% of them appearing once. This CDR3 spans 12 amino acids. Trimming removed 9 bases at V and 12 bases at J, with 17 bases between. Germline CDR1 and CDR2: MGHRA and YSYEKL. Sequencing input: peripheral blood. The receptor was isolated from a human donor in a cohort sampled during active COVID-19. The rearrangement links TRBV4-1 to TRBJ1-4; D is unclear. CDR3 coding DNA: TGCGCCAGTTGGCATCTGAGGCGGGAACTGTTTTTT. It translates to CASWHLRRELFF.